What follows describes a single TCR beta chain. The target antigen is unknown. This sample is drawn from a study of shared clonotypes between healthy human individuals. Looking at the study overall: For every donor, three CD4 naive, three CD4 memory, two CD8 naive and one CD8 memory plates were used. Study outcomes and limitations: Only a few donors were included, so the genetic and exposure-history diversity represented was limited.

The CDR3 length is 17 residues. Germline values: CDR1 SGHAT, CDR2 FQNNGV. V dropped 5 bases and J dropped 1; count of bases not matched to a gene: 14. Running of the assay took place at deep level. Produced via immunoSEQ multiplex PCR; TCRdb's table is partial and in-frame only. The sample has roughly 2.2 million clones, more than 85% seen once. Into CD45RA+ naive and CD45RA-negative memory subsets, the CD4+ cells were split. This TCR was recovered from a man between 18 and 35 years old in good health. Some clones in this sample may be carry-over from other donors' samples. What was sequenced was naive CD4+ T cells from PBMCs. Subset meaning: CD45RA+ positively selected. V and J are TRBV11-2 and TRBJ2-7; 7 bases agree with TRBD2. DNA of the CDR3: TGTGCCAGCAGCCCATTAGCCCCCGGCGGGAGATCCTACGAGCAGTACTTC. This codes for CASSPLAPGGRSYEQYF.